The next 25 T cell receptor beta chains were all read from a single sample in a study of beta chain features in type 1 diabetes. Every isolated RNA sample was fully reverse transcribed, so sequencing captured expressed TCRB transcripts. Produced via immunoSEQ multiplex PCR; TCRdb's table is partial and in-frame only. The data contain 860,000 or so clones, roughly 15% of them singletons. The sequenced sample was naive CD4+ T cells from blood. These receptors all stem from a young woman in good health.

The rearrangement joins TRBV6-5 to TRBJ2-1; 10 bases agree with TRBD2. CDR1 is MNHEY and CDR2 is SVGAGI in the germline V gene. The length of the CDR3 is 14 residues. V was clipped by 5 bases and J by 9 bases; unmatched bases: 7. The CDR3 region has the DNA TGTGCCAGCAGTAATTCAGCGGGAGGGGGTGAGCAGTTCTTC. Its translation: CASSNSAGGGEQFF.

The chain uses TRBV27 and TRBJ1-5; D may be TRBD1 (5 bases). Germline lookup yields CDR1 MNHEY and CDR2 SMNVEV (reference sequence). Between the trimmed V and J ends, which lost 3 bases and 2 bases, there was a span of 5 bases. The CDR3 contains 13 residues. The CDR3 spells CASSFRGNQPQHF. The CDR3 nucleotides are TGTGCCAGCAGTTTCAGGGGCAATCAGCCCCAGCATTTT.

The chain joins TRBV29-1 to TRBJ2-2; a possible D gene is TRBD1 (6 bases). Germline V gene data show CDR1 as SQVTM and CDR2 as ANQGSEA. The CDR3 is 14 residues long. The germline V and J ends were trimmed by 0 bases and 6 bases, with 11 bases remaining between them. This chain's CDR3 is CSVEDAYRAGELFF. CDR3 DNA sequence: TGCAGCGTTGAAGACGCATACAGGGCCGGGGAGCTGTTTTTT.

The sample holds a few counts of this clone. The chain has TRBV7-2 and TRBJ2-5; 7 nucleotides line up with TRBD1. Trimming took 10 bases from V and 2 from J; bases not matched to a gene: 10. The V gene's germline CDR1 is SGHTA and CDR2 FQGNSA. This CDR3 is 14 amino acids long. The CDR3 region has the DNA TGTGCCACCGGCCGGGACAGTTTACAAGAGACCCAGTACTTC. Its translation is CATGRDSLQETQYF.

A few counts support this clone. The chain's CDR3 is CASSYETLNTEAFF. The CDR3 DNA reads as TGCGCCAGCAGCTACGAAACTTTGAACACTGAAGCTTTCTTT. The chain uses TRBV5-1 and TRBJ1-1, with unresolved D. V gave up 3 bases and J gave up 0 bases, with 9 bases separating them. The CDR3 loop spans 14 amino acids. Germline values: CDR1 SGHRS, CDR2 YFSETQ.

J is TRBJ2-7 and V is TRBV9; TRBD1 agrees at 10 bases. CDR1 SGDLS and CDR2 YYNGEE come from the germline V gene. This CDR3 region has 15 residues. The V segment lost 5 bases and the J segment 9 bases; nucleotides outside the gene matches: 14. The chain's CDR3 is CASSLGDRGSLRQYF. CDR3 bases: TGTGCCAGCAGTTTGGGGGACAGGGGTTCTCTACGGCAGTACTTC.

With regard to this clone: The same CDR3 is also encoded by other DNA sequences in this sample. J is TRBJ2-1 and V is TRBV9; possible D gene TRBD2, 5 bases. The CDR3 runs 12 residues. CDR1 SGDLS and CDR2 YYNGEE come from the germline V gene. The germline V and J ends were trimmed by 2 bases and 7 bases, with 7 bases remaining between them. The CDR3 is CASSVGVNEQFF. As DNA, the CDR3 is TGTGCCAGCAGCGTCGGGGTAAATGAGCAGTTCTTC.

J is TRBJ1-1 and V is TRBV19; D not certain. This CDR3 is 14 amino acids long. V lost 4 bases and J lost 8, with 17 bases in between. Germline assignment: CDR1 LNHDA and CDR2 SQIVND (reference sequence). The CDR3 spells CASSTIPPPSEAFF. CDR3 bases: TGTGCCAGTAGTACCATTCCCCCACCCTCCGAAGCTTTCTTT.

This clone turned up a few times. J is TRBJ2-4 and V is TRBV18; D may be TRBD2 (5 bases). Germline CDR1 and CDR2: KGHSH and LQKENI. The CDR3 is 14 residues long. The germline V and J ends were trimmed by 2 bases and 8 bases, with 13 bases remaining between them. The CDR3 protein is CASSPSTGTDIQYF. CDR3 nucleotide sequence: TGTGCCAGCTCACCATCTACGGGAACCGACATTCAGTACTTC.

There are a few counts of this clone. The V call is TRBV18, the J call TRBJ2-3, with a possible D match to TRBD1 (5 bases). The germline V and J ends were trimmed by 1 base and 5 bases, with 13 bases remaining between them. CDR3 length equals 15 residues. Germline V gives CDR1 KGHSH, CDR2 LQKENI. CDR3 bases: TGTGCCAGCTCACCACAGGGTCCCACAGGAGATACGCAGTATTTT. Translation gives CASSPQGPTGDTQYF.

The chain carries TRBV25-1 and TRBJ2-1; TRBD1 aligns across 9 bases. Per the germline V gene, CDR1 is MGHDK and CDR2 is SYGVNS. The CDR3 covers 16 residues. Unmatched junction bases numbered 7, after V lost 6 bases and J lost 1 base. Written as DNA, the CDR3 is TGTGCCAGCAGCCATCCGGGACAGGGTTCCTACAATGAGCAGTTCTTC. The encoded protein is CASSHPGQGSYNEQFF.

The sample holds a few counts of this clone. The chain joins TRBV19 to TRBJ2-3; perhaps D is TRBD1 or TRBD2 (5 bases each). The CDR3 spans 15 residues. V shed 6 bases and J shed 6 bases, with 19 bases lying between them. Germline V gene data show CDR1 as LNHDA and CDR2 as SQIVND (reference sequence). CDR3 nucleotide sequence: TGTGCCAGTAGGAAGGGCCGAGGGGCCGGGGATACGCAGTATTTT. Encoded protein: CASRKGRGAGDTQYF.

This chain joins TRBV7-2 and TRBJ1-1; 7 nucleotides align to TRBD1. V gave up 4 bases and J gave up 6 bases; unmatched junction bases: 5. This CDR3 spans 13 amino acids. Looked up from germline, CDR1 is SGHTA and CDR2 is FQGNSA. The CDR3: CASSSDRDAEAFF. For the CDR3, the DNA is TGTGCCAGCAGCTCCGACAGGGACGCTGAAGCTTTCTTT.

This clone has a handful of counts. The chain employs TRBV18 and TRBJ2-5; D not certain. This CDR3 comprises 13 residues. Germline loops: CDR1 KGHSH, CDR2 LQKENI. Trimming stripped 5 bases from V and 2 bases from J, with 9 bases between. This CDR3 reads CASSVDIQETQYF. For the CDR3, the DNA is TGTGCCAGCTCAGTAGACATACAAGAGACCCAGTACTTC.

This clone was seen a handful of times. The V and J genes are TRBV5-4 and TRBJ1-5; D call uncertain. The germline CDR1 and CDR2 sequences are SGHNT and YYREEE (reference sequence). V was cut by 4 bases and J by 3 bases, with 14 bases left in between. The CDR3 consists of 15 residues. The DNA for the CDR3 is TGTGCCAGCAGCCGAAGGGATTCGGACAATCAGCCCCAGCATTTT. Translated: CASSRRDSDNQPQHF.

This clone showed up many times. The chain's CDR3 is CASSQEGRWIKQFF. Here the CDR3 DNA reads TGTGCCAGCAGCCAAGAAGGACGTTGGATAAAGCAGTTCTTC. The rearrangement links TRBV14 to TRBJ2-1, with D hard to call. The CDR3 spans 14 residues. Trimming left V 0 bases short and J 11 bases short, with 14 bases between. Germline V gene sequence: CDR1 SGHDN, CDR2 FVKESK.

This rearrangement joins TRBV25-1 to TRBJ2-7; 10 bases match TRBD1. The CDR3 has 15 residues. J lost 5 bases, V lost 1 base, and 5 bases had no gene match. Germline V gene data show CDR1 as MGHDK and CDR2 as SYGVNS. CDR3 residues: CASSESGTGVDEQYF. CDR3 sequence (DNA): TGTGCCAGCAGTGAATCGGGGACAGGGGTCGACGAGCAGTACTTC.

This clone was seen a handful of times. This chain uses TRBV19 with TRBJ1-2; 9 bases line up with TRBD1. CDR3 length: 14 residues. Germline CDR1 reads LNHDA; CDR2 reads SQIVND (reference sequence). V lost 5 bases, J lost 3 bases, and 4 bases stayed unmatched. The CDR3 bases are TGTGCCAGTAGTCGTACAGGGGGCGACTATGGCTACACCTTC. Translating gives CASSRTGGDYGYTF.

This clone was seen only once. CDR3 sequence: CASSSPAIKGYNGYTF. CDR3 DNA sequence: TGTGCCAGCAGTTCACCTGCCATCAAGGGTTATAACGGCTACACCTTC. This rearrangement joins TRBV28 to TRBJ1-2; D unresolved. CDR3 length: 16 amino acids. The germline V gene has CDR1 MDHEN and CDR2 SYDVKM. V was pared by 4 bases and J by 8 bases, with 23 bases between.

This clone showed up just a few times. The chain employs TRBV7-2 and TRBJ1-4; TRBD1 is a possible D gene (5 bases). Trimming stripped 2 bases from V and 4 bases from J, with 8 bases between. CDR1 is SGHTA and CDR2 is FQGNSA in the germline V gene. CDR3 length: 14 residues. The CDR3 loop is CASSLFRDNEKLFF. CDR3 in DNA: TGTGCCAGCAGCTTATTCAGGGATAATGAAAAACTGTTTTTT.

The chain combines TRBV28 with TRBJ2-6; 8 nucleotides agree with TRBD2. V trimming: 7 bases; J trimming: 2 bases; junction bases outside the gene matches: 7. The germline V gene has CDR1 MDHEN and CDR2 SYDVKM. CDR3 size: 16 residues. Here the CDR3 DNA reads TGTGCCAGCAATGTCCCGGGGGGGACTGGGGCCAACGTCCTGACTTTC. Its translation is CASNVPGGTGANVLTF. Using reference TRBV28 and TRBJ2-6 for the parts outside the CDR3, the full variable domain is DVKVTQSSRYLVKRTGEKVFLECVQDMDHENMFWYRQDPGLGLRLIYFSYDVKMKEKGDIPEGYSVSREKKERFSLILESASTNQTSMYLCASNVPGGTGANVLTFGAGSRLTVL.

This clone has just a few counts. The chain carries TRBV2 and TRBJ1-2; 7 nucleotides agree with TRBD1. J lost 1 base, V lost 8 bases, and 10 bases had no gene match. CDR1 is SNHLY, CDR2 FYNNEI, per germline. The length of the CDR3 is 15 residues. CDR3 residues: CASYRPGQRNYGYTF. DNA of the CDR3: TGTGCCAGCTATAGGCCGGGACAGCGTAACTATGGCTACACCTTC.

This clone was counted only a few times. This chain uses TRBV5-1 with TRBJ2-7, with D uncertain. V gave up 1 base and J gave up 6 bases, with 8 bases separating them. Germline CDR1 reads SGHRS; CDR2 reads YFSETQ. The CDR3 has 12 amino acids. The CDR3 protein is CASSLYPGEQYF. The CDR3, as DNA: TGCGCCAGCAGCTTGTACCCCGGCGAGCAGTACTTC. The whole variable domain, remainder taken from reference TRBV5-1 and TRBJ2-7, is KAGVTQTPRYLIKTRGQQVTLSCSPISGHRSVSWYQQTPGQGLQFLFEYFSETQRNKGNFPGRFSGRQFSNSRSEMNVSTLELGDSALYLCASSLYPGEQYFGPGTRLTVT.

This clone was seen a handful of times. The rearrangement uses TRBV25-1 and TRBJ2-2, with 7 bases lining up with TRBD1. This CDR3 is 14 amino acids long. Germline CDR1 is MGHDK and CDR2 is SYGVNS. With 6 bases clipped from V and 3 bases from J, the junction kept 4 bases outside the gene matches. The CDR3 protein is CASRRTGDTGELFF. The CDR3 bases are TGTGCCAGCAGAAGGACAGGCGACACCGGGGAGCTGTTTTTT.

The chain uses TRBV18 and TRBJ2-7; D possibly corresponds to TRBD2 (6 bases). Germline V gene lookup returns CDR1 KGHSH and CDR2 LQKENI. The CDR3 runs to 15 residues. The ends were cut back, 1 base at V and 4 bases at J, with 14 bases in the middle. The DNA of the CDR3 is TGTGCCAGCTCACCACAGGGCGGCGGGGAATACGAGCAGTACTTC. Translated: CASSPQGGGEYEQYF.